This T cell receptor (beta chain) was sequenced during a study of blood T cell repertoires in COVID-19. Study background: Sites across the United States, Italy and Spain contributed samples from acute and convalescent COVID-19.

Clones were read by immunoSEQ multiplex PCR, and TCRdb kept only the in-frame ones, dropping some. The table lists 150,000 to 200,000 clones, roughly 91% of them singletons. V lost 7 bases, J lost 5 bases, and 14 bases lay in between. Germline V lookup: CDR1 SEHNR, CDR2 FQNEAQ (reference sequence). The CDR3 totals 13 residues. The J gene is TRBJ1-1, the V gene TRBV7-9; unclear D gene. The source of this sequence is a man aged 35-49 years with active or convalescent COVID-19. The specimen sequenced was peripheral blood. The CDR3 nucleotides read TGTGCCAGCAAGGAATACGGAGGGACTGAAGCTTTCTTT. Its protein product is CASKEYGGTEAFF.